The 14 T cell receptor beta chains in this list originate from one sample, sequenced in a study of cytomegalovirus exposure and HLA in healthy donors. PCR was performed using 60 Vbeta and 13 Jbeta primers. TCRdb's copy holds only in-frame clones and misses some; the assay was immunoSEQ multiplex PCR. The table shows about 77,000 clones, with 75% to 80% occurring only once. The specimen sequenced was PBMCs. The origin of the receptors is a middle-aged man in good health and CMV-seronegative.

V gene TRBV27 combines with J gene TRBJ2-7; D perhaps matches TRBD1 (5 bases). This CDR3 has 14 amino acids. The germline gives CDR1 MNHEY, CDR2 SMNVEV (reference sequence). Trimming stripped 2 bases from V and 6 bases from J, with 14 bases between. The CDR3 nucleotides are TGTGCCAGCAGTTTAGTTCAGGGTTCGGGCGAGCAGTACTTC. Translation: CASSLVQGSGEQYF.

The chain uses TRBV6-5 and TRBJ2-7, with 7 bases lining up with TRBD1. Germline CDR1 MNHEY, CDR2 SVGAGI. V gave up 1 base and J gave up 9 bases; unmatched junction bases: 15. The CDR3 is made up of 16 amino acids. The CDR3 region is CASSYWGRGNPLGQYF. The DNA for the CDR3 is TGTGCCAGCAGTTACTGGGGCAGGGGGAACCCTTTGGGGCAGTACTTC.

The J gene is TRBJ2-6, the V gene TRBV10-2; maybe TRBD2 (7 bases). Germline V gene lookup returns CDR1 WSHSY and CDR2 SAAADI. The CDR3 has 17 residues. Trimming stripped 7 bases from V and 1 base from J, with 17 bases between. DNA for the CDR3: TGCGCCAGCACCCGGGGGGCTAGAGGTTCTGGGGCCAACGTCCTGACTTTC. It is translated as CASTRGARGSGANVLTF.

As DNA, the CDR3 is TGCGCCAGCAGAGGTTCTAGCGGGAGGGCCGACGGGGAGCTGTTTTTT. This encodes CASRGSSGRADGELFF. This chain links TRBV5-1 with TRBJ2-2, with 12 nucleotides matching TRBD2. CDR1 SGHRS and CDR2 YFSETQ come from the germline V gene. J lost 7 bases, V lost 5 bases, and 9 bases had no gene match. The CDR3 runs to 16 residues.

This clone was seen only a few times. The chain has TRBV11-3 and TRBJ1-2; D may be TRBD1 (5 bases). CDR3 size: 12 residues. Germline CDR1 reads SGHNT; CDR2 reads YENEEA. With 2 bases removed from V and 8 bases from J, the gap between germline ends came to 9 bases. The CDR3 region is CASSLQGQGYTF. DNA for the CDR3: TGTGCCAGCAGCTTACAGGGCCAGGGCTACACCTTC.

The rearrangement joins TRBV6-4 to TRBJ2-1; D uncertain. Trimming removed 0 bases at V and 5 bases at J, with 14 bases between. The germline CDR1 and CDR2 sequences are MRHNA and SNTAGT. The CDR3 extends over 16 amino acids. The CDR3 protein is CASSDSPWAPNNEQFF. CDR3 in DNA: TGTGCCAGCAGTGACTCCCCTTGGGCCCCAAACAATGAGCAGTTCTTC.

In nucleotides, the CDR3 is TGTGCCAGCAGGCCTCGGTCGGCGGGGGAAGAGACCCAGTACTTC. It yields the protein CASRPRSAGEETQYF. The chain joins TRBV6-5 to TRBJ2-5; 7 bases agree with TRBD2. V gave up 6 bases and J gave up 3 bases; unmatched junction bases: 10. The length of the CDR3 is 15 residues. Germline V lookup: CDR1 MNHEY, CDR2 SVGAGI.

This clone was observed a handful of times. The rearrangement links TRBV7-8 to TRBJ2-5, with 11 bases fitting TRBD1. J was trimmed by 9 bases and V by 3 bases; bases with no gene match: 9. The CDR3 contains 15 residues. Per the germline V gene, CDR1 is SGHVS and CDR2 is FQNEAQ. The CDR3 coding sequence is TGTGCCAGCAGCTTGGACAGGGGGCCCTCCAGGGCCCAGTACTTC. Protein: CASSLDRGPSRAQYF.

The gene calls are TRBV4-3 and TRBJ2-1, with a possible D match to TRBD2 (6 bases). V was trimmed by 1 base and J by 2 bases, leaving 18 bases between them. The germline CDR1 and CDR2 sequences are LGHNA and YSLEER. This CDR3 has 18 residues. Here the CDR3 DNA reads TGCGCCAGCAGCCAAGTCTCGGAGCTCCGCGGGACCTACAATGAGCAGTTCTTC. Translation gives CASSQVSELRGTYNEQFF.

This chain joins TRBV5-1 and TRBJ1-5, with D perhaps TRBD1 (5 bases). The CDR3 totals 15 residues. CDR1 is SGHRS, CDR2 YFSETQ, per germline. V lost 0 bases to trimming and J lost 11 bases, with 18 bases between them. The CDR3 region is CASSLEGRSVEAQHF. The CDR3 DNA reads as TGCGCCAGCAGCTTGGAGGGGCGGTCGGTAGAGGCCCAGCATTTT.

CDR3 region: CASSVDAGLQDEQYF. CDR3 coding DNA: TGTGCCAGCAGCGTAGATGCAGGATTGCAAGACGAGCAGTACTTC. The chain is built from TRBV9 and TRBJ2-7; the D is unclear. Deletions cut 0 bases from V and 5 bases from J, with 15 bases between. CDR3 size: 15 residues. Per germline, CDR1 SGDLS and CDR2 YYNGEE.

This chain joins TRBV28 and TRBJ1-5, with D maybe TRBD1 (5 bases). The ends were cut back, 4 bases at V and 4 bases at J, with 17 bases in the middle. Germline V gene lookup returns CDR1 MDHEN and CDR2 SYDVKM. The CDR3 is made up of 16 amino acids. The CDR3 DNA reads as TGTGCCAGCAGTTACGCGAAGGGGTTGAGGAATCAGCCCCAGCATTTT. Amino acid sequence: CASSYAKGLRNQPQHF.

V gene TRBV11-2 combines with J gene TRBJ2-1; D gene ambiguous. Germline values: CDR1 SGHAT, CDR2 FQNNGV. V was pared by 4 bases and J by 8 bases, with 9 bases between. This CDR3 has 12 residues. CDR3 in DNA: TGTGCCAGCAGCTCGGCTAGGTATGAGCAGTTCTTC. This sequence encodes CASSSARYEQFF.

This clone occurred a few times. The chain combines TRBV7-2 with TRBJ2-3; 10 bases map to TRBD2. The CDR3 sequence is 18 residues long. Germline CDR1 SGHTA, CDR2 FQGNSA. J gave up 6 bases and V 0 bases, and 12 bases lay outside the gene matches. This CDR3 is CASSLAHLASGRTDTQYF. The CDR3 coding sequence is TGTGCCAGCAGCTTAGCTCATCTGGCTAGCGGGAGAACTGATACGCAGTATTTT.